The rows below give T cell receptor beta chains drawn from one sample of a study of CD8 T cells in Susac syndrome. TCRdb passed the immunoSEQ multiplex PCR reads through MiXCR, listing each CDR3 protein once. This repertoire shows roughly 200,000 distinct CDR3 sequences, over 90% found once; its top ten account for 0.082%. Sequencing input: CD4+ T cells from PBMCs. These receptors were taken from a human donor with multiple sclerosis. Both conserved end residues are part of each CDR3. A D gene is named only where the DNA matches it firmly. Not every row has a clone size; where given, it reads once, few, many or a size class.

cdr3_nt cdr3_aa d_call j_call v_call clone_size
TGTGCCAGCAGTGAGGAAGTTGGCTACACCTTC CASSEEVGYTF - TRBJ1-2 TRBV2 -
TGTGCCTGGAGGATACAGGGTAACACCGGGGAGCTGTTTTTT CAWRIQGNTGELFF - TRBJ2-2 TRBV30 -
TGTGCCAGCAGTGGTTTCGGTGGCGGGGAGCTGTTTTTT CASSGFGGGELFF - TRBJ2-2 TRBV25-1 -
TGTGCCAGCAGCGCGGGCGAGCAGGGGGCATTGGGCTACACCTTC CASSAGEQGALGYTF TRBD1 TRBJ1-2 TRBV9 -
TGTGCCTGGAGTGTACGGGTAAAGGATCAGCCCCAGCATTTT CAWSVRVKDQPQHF - TRBJ1-5 TRBV30 once
TGCAGCGTTTACAGGGTTGGGGGGGCCAACGTCCTGACTTTC CSVYRVGGANVLTF - TRBJ2-6 TRBV29-1 -
TGTGCCAGCAGCCAAGATATCGGCGGGGCGGCCAAGCAGTTCTTC CASSQDIGGAAKQFF - TRBJ2-1 TRBV3-1 once
TGCAGTGCTGCCCGGAGGAACAATTCACCCCTCCACTTT CSAARRNNSPLHF - TRBJ1-6 TRBV20-1 once
TGCGCCAGCAGCTCGAGGACAGTTATGAACACTGAAGCTTTCTTT CASSSRTVMNTEAFF - TRBJ1-1 TRBV5-1 -
TGTGCCAGCAGCTCTCTGAAGAGCAGGCGGACAGATACGCAGTATTTT CASSSLKSRRTDTQYF - TRBJ2-3 TRBV7-2 -
TGTGCCAGCAGCTTAAGGCGGCTCTCTAATGAAGCTTTCTTT CASSLRRLSNEAFF - TRBJ1-1 TRBV7-9 -
TGTGCCAGCAGCCAGGACTCCCGCACAGATACGCAGTATTTT CASSQDSRTDTQYF - TRBJ2-3 TRBV4-2 -
TGTGCCAGCCCCCGGAGCGGGGGTTCCTACAATGAGCAGTTCTTC CASPRSGGSYNEQFF TRBD2 TRBJ2-1 TRBV6-1 -
TGTGCCATCACACCTAGCGAGGGAATCTACGAGCAGTACTTC CAITPSEGIYEQYF - TRBJ2-7 TRBV10-3 -
TGTGCCAGCAGTTCATACAGGGTTATAGGGGGGACCCAGTACTTC CASSSYRVIGGTQYF - TRBJ2-5 TRBV28 -
TGTGCCTGGAGTTCGGCAGGGGGACAGCCCCAGCATTTT CAWSSAGGQPQHF TRBD1 TRBJ1-5 TRBV30 -
TGTGCCACCAGCAGTGCTCTGACTGACACTGAAGCTTTCTTT CATSSALTDTEAFF - TRBJ1-1 TRBV15 -
TGCAGTGCTTGGACAGTTACTAACTATGGCTACACCTTC CSAWTVTNYGYTF - TRBJ1-2 TRBV20-1 -
TGCAGCGTGCAAGGACAGGGGCTGGACTATGGCTACACCTTC CSVQGQGLDYGYTF TRBD1 TRBJ1-2 TRBV29-1 -
TGTGCCAGCAGCTCAGAGACAGACACTTACTACGAGCAGTACTTC CASSSETDTYYEQYF - TRBJ2-7 TRBV7-2 -
TGTGCCAGCAGCCAAGTCCCACAGATCTATGGCTACACCTTC CASSQVPQIYGYTF - TRBJ1-2 TRBV3-1 once
TGTGCCAGCAGTCAAACAGGGTCGGGGAACACCGGGGAGCTGTTTTTT CASSQTGSGNTGELFF - TRBJ2-2 TRBV6-1 -
TGCAGCGGCTCGGACGGAACCGGGGAGCTGTTTTTT CSGSDGTGELFF - TRBJ2-2 TRBV29-1 -
TGTGCCAGCAGCCTCGGAATCGGGGAGCTGTTTTTT CASSLGIGELFF - TRBJ2-2 TRBV9 -
TGTGCTAGCAGCTTAACGGGGTTGGGCTCGACGCAGTATTTT CASSLTGLGSTQYF - TRBJ2-3 TRBV7-7 -
TGCAGTGCTAGAGCCGGGACAGACTTAACAGATACGCAGTATTTT CSARAGTDLTDTQYF TRBD1 TRBJ2-3 TRBV20-1 once
TGTGCCAGCAGTTTAGCTAGCGGGGGGCTACACAATGAGCAGTTCTTC CASSLASGGLHNEQFF TRBD2 TRBJ2-1 TRBV27 -
TGTGCCAGTAGTCAGGGACTAGCGGGGGCCTCCCTAGAGACCCAGTACTTC CASSQGLAGASLETQYF TRBD2 TRBJ2-5 TRBV19 -
TGTGCCTGGGGGACAGGACTTAGCAATCAGCCCCAGCATTTT CAWGTGLSNQPQHF TRBD1 TRBJ1-5 TRBV30 -
TGTGCCAGCACCGGAGGGGAAATTGGTTACGAGCAGTACTTC CASTGGEIGYEQYF - TRBJ2-7 TRBV6-2/TRBV6-3 -
TGCAGCGTTGCCCACACGAATGAGCAGTTCTTC CSVAHTNEQFF - TRBJ2-1 TRBV29-1 -
TGCAGCGTTTTACGTCAGGGAGAGCAGTACTTC CSVLRQGEQYF - TRBJ2-7 TRBV29-1 -
TGTGCCAGCAGCTCACGGGAGGACGGGCCCCAGCATTTT CASSSREDGPQHF - TRBJ1-5 TRBV6-4 -
TGCAGTGCTACAACGGGGGGGCTAGGCAAAAACATTCAGTACTTC CSATTGGLGKNIQYF TRBD2 TRBJ2-4 TRBV20-1 once
TGTGCCAGCAGCTTAATGGGTTCGAATGAGCAGTTCTTC CASSLMGSNEQFF - TRBJ2-1 TRBV7-9 -
TGTGCCAGCAGCCCCGGGACGGTGGGGACCCAGTACTTC CASSPGTVGTQYF - TRBJ2-5 TRBV5-6 -
TGCGCCAGCAGTCAATACAGGGGTCTGGGCTATGGCTACACCTTC CASSQYRGLGYGYTF TRBD1 TRBJ1-2 TRBV23-1 -
TGTGCCAGCAGCCAATCGGGACAGGGGACCTACGAGCAGTACTTC CASSQSGQGTYEQYF TRBD1 TRBJ2-7 TRBV3-1 -
TGTGCCAGCAGACCGGGTTCCTCCTACAATGAGCAGTTCTTC CASRPGSSYNEQFF - TRBJ2-1 TRBV2 -
TGCGCCAGCAGCCAGGATATTATACGGGGGGCCGCTGAAGCTTTCTTT CASSQDIIRGAAEAFF - TRBJ1-1 TRBV4-1 -
TGCAGTTACAGGGTTTCTTACAATGAGCAGTTCTTC CSYRVSYNEQFF - TRBJ2-1 TRBV20-1 -
TGTGCCAGCAGCCGTTCACGGGACACCTCCTACAATGAGCAGTTCTTC CASSRSRDTSYNEQFF - TRBJ2-1 TRBV3-1 -
TGTGCCAGCAGCGCGGACGGACGCTCTGGAAACACCATATATTTT CASSADGRSGNTIYF - TRBJ1-3 TRBV13 -
TGTGCCAGCAGCCAAGAGAGCGACCGCTACACCTTC CASSQESDRYTF - TRBJ1-2 TRBV3-1 -
TGTGCCAGCAGCCAAGGCGGGGCGACCGGGGAGCTGTTTTTT CASSQGGATGELFF - TRBJ2-2 TRBV3-1 -
TGCAGTGCCTTAGGGACAGGGGATCAGCCCCAGCATTTT CSALGTGDQPQHF TRBD1 TRBJ1-5 TRBV20-1 -
TGTGCCAGCAGCCAAGATCTTCTGGTCAAGGGCTACACCTTC CASSQDLLVKGYTF - TRBJ1-2 TRBV3-1 -
TGTGCCAGCAGCAAGGGACAGCATAATTCACCCCTCCACTTT CASSKGQHNSPLHF TRBD1 TRBJ1-6 TRBV7-9 -